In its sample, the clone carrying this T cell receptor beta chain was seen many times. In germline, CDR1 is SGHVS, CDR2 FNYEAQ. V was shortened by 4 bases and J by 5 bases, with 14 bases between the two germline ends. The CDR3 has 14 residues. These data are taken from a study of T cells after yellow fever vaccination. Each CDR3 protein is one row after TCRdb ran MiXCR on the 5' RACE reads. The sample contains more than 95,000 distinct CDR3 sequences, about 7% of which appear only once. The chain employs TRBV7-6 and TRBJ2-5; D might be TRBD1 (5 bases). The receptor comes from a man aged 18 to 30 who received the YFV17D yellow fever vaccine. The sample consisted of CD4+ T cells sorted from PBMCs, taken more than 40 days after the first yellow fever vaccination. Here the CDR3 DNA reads TGTGCCAGCAGCTCTCGACCCAGGGTCGAGACCCAGTACTTC. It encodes CASSSRPRVETQYF.